The 25 T cell receptor beta chains below come from one sample, sequenced in a study of CD8 T cells in Susac syndrome. Reverse transcription of about 0.45 to 1 ug RNA used random hexamers. MiXCR, applied by TCRdb to the immunoSEQ multiplex PCR reads, yields one record per CDR3 protein. Of some 450,000 distinct CDR3 sequences in the sample, 75% to 90% are singletons; the top ten hold approximately 0.11%. Input material: CD8+ T cells from PBMCs. These receptors all come from a human donor with multiple sclerosis.

The rearrangement links TRBV12-3 or TRBV12-4 to TRBJ2-7; D may match TRBD1 or TRBD2 (5 bases each). Trimming removed 4 bases at V and 0 bases at J, with 10 bases between. The CDR3 has 14 amino acids. CDR3 nucleotides: TGTGCCAGCAGTTACTCCGGGGCCTCCTACGAGCAGTACTTC. Translation: CASSYSGASYEQYF.

The chain combines TRBV11-2 with TRBJ2-7, with D perhaps matching TRBD1 (5 bases). Deletions cut 5 bases from V and 2 bases from J, with 10 bases between. The CDR3 has 13 residues. CDR1 and CDR2 from the germline V gene are SGHAT and FQNNGV. CDR3 residues: CASSKTETYEQYF. For the CDR3, the DNA is TGTGCCAGCAGCAAGACAGAAACCTACGAGCAGTACTTC.

The CDR3 spells CASSSSTGTDTQYF. CDR3 bases: TGTGCCAGCAGCTCCTCCACAGGGACAGATACGCAGTATTTT. The gene calls are TRBV7-8 and TRBJ2-3; D may be TRBD1 (6 bases). CDR3 length: 14 amino acids. The V gene's germline CDR1 is SGHVS and CDR2 FQNEAQ. V was cut by 4 bases and J by 3 bases, with 11 bases left in between.

The chain couples TRBV6-4 to TRBJ2-5, with TRBD1 matching 10 bases. Germline V gene sequence: CDR1 MRHNA, CDR2 SNTAGT. J lost 5 bases, V lost 11 bases, and 8 bases had no gene match. The CDR3 is 13 amino acids. CDR3: CASRRDRGETQYF. Here the CDR3 DNA reads TGTGCCTCAAGAAGGGACAGGGGCGAGACCCAGTACTTC.

CDR3 in DNA: TGTGCCAGCACCGCCTTTCGGGGGTACAATGAGCAGTTCTTC. Encoded protein: CASTAFRGYNEQFF. The V call is TRBV6-5, the J call TRBJ2-1; perhaps TRBD2 as D (6 bases). CDR3 length: 14 amino acids. CDR1 is MNHEY, CDR2 SVGAGI, per germline. The germline V and J ends were trimmed by 7 bases and 4 bases, with 14 bases remaining between them.

The J gene is TRBJ1-2, the V gene TRBV27; D possibly corresponds to TRBD1 (5 bases). The CDR3 runs to 15 residues. The germline V gene has CDR1 MNHEY and CDR2 SMNVEV (reference sequence). The ends were cut back, 3 bases at V and 6 bases at J, with 17 bases in the middle. In nucleotides, the CDR3 is TGTGCCAGCAGTTTCGGCGTCGTAGGGGCGAATGGCTACACCTTC. It codes for CASSFGVVGANGYTF.

This chain uses TRBV7-2 with TRBJ2-2; no clear D gene. This CDR3 contains 14 residues. In germline, CDR1 is SGHTA, CDR2 FQGNSA. Trimming removed 5 bases from V and 0 bases from J, with 7 bases in between. For the CDR3, the DNA is TGTGCCAGCAGCCCCCTCCCGAACACCGGGGAGCTGTTTTTT. It encodes CASSPLPNTGELFF. Variable domain in full (rest from reference TRBV7-2 and TRBJ2-2): GAGVSQSPSNKVTEKGKDVELRCDPISGHTALYWYRQSLGQGLEFLIYFQGNSAPDKSGLPSDRFSAERTGGSVSTLTIQRTQQEDSAVYLCASSPLPNTGELFFGEGSRLTVL.

This chain joins TRBV7-6 and TRBJ2-1; TRBD2 is a possible D gene (6 bases). Germline V gene lookup returns CDR1 SGHVS and CDR2 FNYEAQ. V lost 3 bases and J 0 bases, leaving 12 bases between the germline ends. The CDR3 contains 16 residues. The CDR3 loop is CASSLGGIPSYNEQFF. The CDR3 coding sequence is TGTGCCAGCAGCTTGGGCGGGATCCCCTCCTACAATGAGCAGTTCTTC. Complete variable domain (other parts from reference TRBV7-6 and TRBJ2-1): GAGVSQSPRYKVTKRGQDVALRCDPISGHVSLYWYRQALGQGPEFLTYFNYEAQQDKSGLPNDRFSAERPEGSISTLTIQRTEQRDSAMYRCASSLGGIPSYNEQFFGPGTRLTVL.

This chain uses TRBV7-3 with TRBJ2-2; no reliable D call. Trimming pared 3 bases from V and 6 bases from J, leaving 8 bases between. The CDR3 is 13 residues long. Germline CDR1 SGHTA, CDR2 FQGTGA. As DNA, the CDR3 is TGTGCCAGCAGCTTCCTCGCTGCCGGGGAGCTGTTTTTT. It translates to CASSFLAAGELFF.

This clonotype has just a few counts. The chain links TRBV19 to TRBJ1-5; 7 bases are shared with TRBD1. V was pared by 8 bases and J by 2 bases, with 0 bases of the junction left unmatched. CDR1 is LNHDA, CDR2 SQIVND, per germline (reference sequence). CDR3 length equals 12 residues. The CDR3 DNA is TGTGCCAGTGGGACAGGCAATCAGCCCCAGCATTTT. Residues: CASGTGNQPQHF. Using reference TRBV19 and TRBJ1-5 for the parts outside the CDR3, the full variable domain is DGGITQSPKYLFRKEGQNVTLSCEQNLNHDAMYWYRQDPGQGLRLIYYSQIVNDFQKGDIAEGYSVSREKKESFPLTVTSAQKNPTAFYLCASGTGNQPQHFGDGTRLSIL.

V and J are TRBV20-1 and TRBJ2-1, with a possible D match to TRBD2 (6 bases). This CDR3 contains 16 residues. V was clipped by 0 bases and J by 4 bases, with 16 bases between them. The V gene's germline CDR1 is DFQATT and CDR2 SNEGSKA (reference sequence). The CDR3 reads CSARDMTAGRYNEQFF. Here the CDR3 DNA reads TGCAGTGCTAGAGATATGACGGCGGGACGATACAATGAGCAGTTCTTC.

The chain employs TRBV30 and TRBJ2-1, with D tentatively TRBD2 (6 bases). Germline V lookup: CDR1 GTSNPN, CDR2 SVGIG (reference sequence). The CDR3 has 14 amino acids. Trimming removed 2 bases from V and 3 bases from J, with 11 bases in between. CDR3 region: CAWSLADNYNEQFF. The DNA of the CDR3 is TGTGCCTGGAGTTTAGCGGATAACTACAATGAGCAGTTCTTC.

This chain connects TRBV5-6 to TRBJ2-5; 11 positions match TRBD2. After removal of 4 bases from V and 4 bases from J, the junction contained 6 bases not matched to a gene. This CDR3 has 15 amino acids. Germline V gene lookup returns CDR1 SGHDT and CDR2 YYEEEE. The CDR3 loop is CASSILAGEGETQYF. The DNA of the CDR3 is TGTGCCAGCAGCATACTAGCGGGAGAGGGAGAGACCCAGTACTTC.

The V and J genes are TRBV11-2 and TRBJ2-1; possible D gene TRBD1, 5 bases. Germline V CDR1 and CDR2: SGHAT, FQNNGV. The CDR3 runs 17 residues. Trimming removed 3 bases from V and 1 base from J, with 16 bases in between. CDR3 loop: CASSFDSLTGSYNEQFF. CDR3 DNA sequence: TGTGCCAGCAGCTTTGACAGCCTCACTGGTTCCTACAATGAGCAGTTCTTC.

The CDR3 protein is CASSPKDRGTGELFF. CDR3 sequence (DNA): TGTGCCAGCAGCCCTAAGGACAGGGGGACCGGGGAGCTGTTTTTT. The V gene is TRBV7-9, the J gene TRBJ2-2, with 10 bases that match TRBD1. CDR3 length: 15 residues. The V gene's germline CDR1 is SEHNR and CDR2 FQNEAQ (reference sequence). Trimming cost V 5 bases and J 5 bases; bases outside gene matches: 5.

The chain links TRBV5-1 to TRBJ1-5, with D possibly matching TRBD1 (6 bases). The V gene's germline CDR1 is SGHRS and CDR2 YFSETQ. This CDR3 has 15 amino acids. V gave up 1 base and J gave up 5 bases, with 13 bases separating them. CDR3 bases: TGCGCCAGCAGCTTGCGGGGGCAGAGGGATCAGCCCCAGCATTTT. Its protein is CASSLRGQRDQPQHF. Complete variable domain (other parts from reference TRBV5-1 and TRBJ1-5): KAGVTQTPRYLIKTRGQQVTLSCSPISGHRSVSWYQQTPGQGLQFLFEYFSETQRNKGNFPGRFSGRQFSNSRSEMNVSTLELGDSALYLCASSLRGQRDQPQHFGDGTRLSIL.

The chain has TRBV11-2 and TRBJ2-1; no reliable D call. The CDR3 runs to 13 residues. Between the trimmed V and J ends, which lost 1 base and 5 bases, there was a span of 6 bases. The germline CDR1 and CDR2 sequences are SGHAT and FQNNGV. The CDR3 here is CASSLVANNEQFF. CDR3 DNA sequence: TGTGCCAGCAGCTTAGTCGCAAACAATGAGCAGTTCTTC.

CDR3 DNA: TGTGCCAGCAGCGGATGGGACAGTAGAGTCTCTGGGGCCAACGTCCTGACTTTC. This gives the protein CASSGWDSRVSGANVLTF. This chain links TRBV9 with TRBJ2-6, with 7 bases fitting TRBD1. This CDR3 has 18 amino acids. The germline V gene has CDR1 SGDLS and CDR2 YYNGEE. Trimming cost V 3 bases and J 0 bases; bases outside gene matches: 9.

This rearrangement joins TRBV7-9 to TRBJ2-1, with D possibly TRBD1 on 6 matching bases. The CDR3 has 13 amino acids. Germline V gives CDR1 SEHNR, CDR2 FQNEAQ (reference sequence). Trimming shortened V by 4 bases and J by 8 bases, and 12 bases separated the two germline ends. CDR3 sequence (DNA): TGTGCCAGCAGCTCAGTACAGGGCTATGAGCAGTTCTTC. It is translated as CASSSVQGYEQFF.

The rearrangement uses TRBV7-9 and TRBJ2-3; D is undetermined. Between the trimmed V and J ends, which lost 5 bases and 1 base, there was a span of 10 bases. The CDR3 contains 14 residues. From germline, CDR1 is SEHNR and CDR2 FQNEAQ (reference sequence). CDR3 amino acids: CASSPSSGTDTQYF. As DNA, the CDR3 is TGTGCCAGCAGCCCCTCGTCGGGCACAGATACGCAGTATTTT.

The gene calls are TRBV6-5 and TRBJ1-1, with D maybe TRBD1 (6 bases). The V end was cut by 6 bases, the J end by 6 bases, with 17 bases between. From germline, CDR1 is MNHEY and CDR2 SVGAGI. This CDR3 contains 14 residues. CDR3 bases: TGTGCCAGCAGCCCTCAGGCAGGGGTGGCTGAAGCTTTCTTT. Protein product: CASSPQAGVAEAFF.

This clonotype came up a few times. This chain connects TRBV27 to TRBJ2-2; 9 nucleotides agree with TRBD2. V was clipped by 3 bases and J by 5 bases; unmatched bases: 7. Germline V CDR1 and CDR2: MNHEY, SMNVEV (reference sequence). The CDR3 has 16 amino acids. This CDR3 reads CASSFLSGRGTGELFF. Here the CDR3 DNA reads TGTGCCAGCAGTTTCCTTAGCGGGAGAGGGACCGGGGAGCTGTTTTTT.

This sequence joins TRBV6-1 and TRBJ2-5; 9 nucleotides agree with TRBD1. V dropped 5 bases and J dropped 4; count of bases not matched to a gene: 5. Germline CDR1 reads MNHNS; CDR2 reads SASEGT. This CDR3 spans 14 amino acids. In nucleotides, the CDR3 is TGTGCCAGCAGTCTAGTGGACAGGGGAGAGACCCAGTACTTC. Translated, it gives CASSLVDRGETQYF.

The CDR3 sequence is CASSQEDVDRVQNEQFF. CDR3 DNA: TGTGCCAGCAGCCAAGAAGACGTGGACAGGGTCCAGAATGAGCAGTTCTTC. The V call is TRBV14, the J call TRBJ2-1; 8 positions agree with TRBD1. Germline lookup yields CDR1 SGHDN and CDR2 FVKESK. This CDR3 is 17 amino acids long. Trimming removed 0 bases from V and 7 bases from J; junction bases left unmatched: 11.

The rearrangement links TRBV29-1 to TRBJ2-6; TRBD1 matches at 9 bases. The CDR3 contains 17 residues. Germline CDR1 and CDR2: SQVTM and ANQGSEA. Losses at the gene ends were 7 bases for V and 2 bases for J; bases not matched to a gene: 12. CDR3 nucleotide sequence: TGCAGCGCCTATCCCGGGACAGGGTCGCCTGGGGCCAACGTCCTGACTTTC. Protein: CSAYPGTGSPGANVLTF.